This T cell receptor (beta chain) was observed in a study of T cells in Graves' hyperthyroidism and ophthalmopathy. Study-wide points: Separation of ophthalmopathy from stable hyperthyroidism was achieved by a 13 V-J model.

Trimming stripped 3 bases from V and 9 bases from J, with 12 bases between. Germline V gives CDR1 SEHNR, CDR2 FQNEAQ (reference sequence). The CDR3 spans 13 residues. Researchers took RNA transcripts and amplified the TCR beta CDR3 regions from them. The HTBI set primed first-round TCR CDR3 RT-PCR. One entry per CDR3 protein results from TCRdb running MiXCR on the multiplex PCR reads. The repertoire has hundreds of thousands of distinct CDR3 sequences, roughly 15% of them found once; the top ten carry roughly 10%. This clonotype was recorded at least ten times. Antigen unknown. The sample comprised blood. The rearrangement links TRBV7-9 to TRBJ2-1; tentatively, D is TRBD2 (6 bases). This sequence was found in a young woman with Graves' hyperthyroidism. CDR3 in amino acids: CASSLVVRGEQFF. CDR3 coding DNA: TGTGCCAGCAGCTTGGTGGTGCGGGGTGAGCAGTTCTTC.